This TCR beta chain was sequenced during a study of regulatory T cells in long-lasting Graves disease. On the study more broadly: Those with persistent Graves' disease had received antithyroid drugs for over 5 years with positive TSH receptor antibodies. Findings of the study overall: More public clonotypes were shared by persistent patients (approximately 3,000) than by new patients (more than 950). A limited number of samples was an acknowledged limitation.

The CDR3 loop spans 13 amino acids. The germline CDR1 and CDR2 sequences are LNHDA and SQIVND (reference sequence). Trimming removed 9 bases from V and 0 bases from J, with 11 bases in between. In building TCR beta libraries, iRepertoire HTBI primers were used together with Arm-PCR of CDR3 regions. TCRdb re-analysed the multiplex PCR reads in MiXCR, keeping a single row per CDR3 protein. There are roughly 700,000 distinct CDR3 sequences in the sample; about 32% occur only once, and around 40% lies in the top ten. Time point indicated: persistent/refractory GD, antithyroid drugs over 5 years with positive TRAb. Construction of the TCR library relied on RNA isolated from PBMCs. Details on this clonotype: Its target is unknown.

The specimen comprised peripheral blood mononuclear cells (PBMCs), sampled when the disease was refractory, from a patient treated with antithyroid drugs. V gene TRBV19 combines with J gene TRBJ1-1, with D perhaps matching TRBD1 (5 bases). The receptor was isolated from a female donor with Graves disease. The CDR3 sequence is CASEGQMNTEAFF. The CDR3 DNA sequence: TGTGCCAGCGAGGGGCAGATGAACACTGAAGCTTTCTTT.